This record covers a single TCR beta chain. The antigen remains undetermined. This table comes from immunoSEQ multiplex PCR, and its TCRdb copy is limited to in-frame clones, with some not included. The sample lists around 29,000 clones, roughly 92% seen once, with roughly a tenth in the top ten. CDR3 size: 14 residues. From germline, CDR1 is MDHEN and CDR2 SYDVKM. V was shortened by 3 bases and J by 4 bases, with 9 bases between the two germline ends. This entry belongs to a study of OX40 agonist ivuxolimab in advanced cancers. Study at large: In this cohort, patients received ivuxolimab, an agonistic anti-OX40 (CD134) antibody. Partial responses were observed in three patients, of whom one had hepatocellular carcinoma and two had cutaneous melanoma. Study-level findings and limits: Antigen targets of the expanded peripheral T cells went undetermined.

The sample here was CD4+ or CD8+ T cells sorted from blood, taken in a trial of the OX40 agonist ivuxolimab. The chain employs TRBV28 and TRBJ2-2; D is uncertain. This receptor was identified in an adult with an advanced solid tumor such as melanoma, head and neck, liver or kidney cancer. The chain's CDR3 is CASSFSQLTGELFF. As DNA, the CDR3 is TGTGCCAGCAGTTTCAGTCAACTCACCGGGGAGCTGTTTTTT.